Detailed here is one TCR beta chain. What it binds is not known. The CDR3 length is 16 residues. V lost 2 bases and J 3 bases, leaving 14 bases between the germline ends. This entry comes from a study of blood T cells in healthy people across ages. It was with a sample-barcoded 5' primer and a J-beta primer mix that a second PCR of roughly 7 to 11 cycles was run. TCRdb re-analysed the 5' RACE reads in MiXCR, keeping a single row per CDR3 protein. The table includes approximately 770,000 distinct CDR3 sequences, 58% detected once. Study-wide results and caveats: In long-lived donors, naive CD4+ cell counts and diversity exceeded those of aged donors.

Material for sequencing was blood. This chain joins TRBV12-3 or TRBV12-4 and TRBJ1-5; D may be TRBD1 (6 bases). This receptor was obtained from a man under 40 in good health. The CDR3 loop reads CASSLRGALDNQPQHF. The CDR3, as DNA: TGTGCCAGCAGTTTACGGGGGGCGTTGGACAATCAGCCCCAGCATTTT.